Shown below are 12 T cell receptor beta chains from a single sample sequenced in a study of cytomegalovirus exposure and HLA in healthy donors. PCR used 60 Vbeta primers and 13 Jbeta primers. The assay was immunoSEQ multiplex PCR, and TCRdb's table has in-frame clones only and misses some. The table lists roughly 290,000 clones, 75% to 85% of them singletons. Specimen: PBMCs. The origin of the receptors is a girl aged 2 to 10 in good health and CMV-seronegative.

The J gene is TRBJ1-1, the V gene TRBV27; D may be TRBD1 (5 bases). Trimming left V 3 bases short and J 4 bases short, with 18 bases between. CDR1 is MNHEY, CDR2 SMNVEV, per germline (reference sequence). The CDR3 totals 16 residues. CDR3 sequence: CASSFLQGLEGTEAFF. The CDR3 DNA is TGTGCCAGCAGTTTTCTTCAGGGTTTGGAGGGCACTGAAGCTTTCTTT.

This chain connects TRBV10-3 to TRBJ1-1; 8 bases are a match to TRBD1. The CDR3 has 15 residues. Trimming cost V 6 bases and J 1 base; bases outside gene matches: 7. Germline V gene data show CDR1 as ENHRY and CDR2 as SYGVKD. In nucleotides, the CDR3 is TGTGCCATCAGAAGGGAGGGGACAGGGAACACTGAAGCTTTCTTT. The encoded protein is CAIRREGTGNTEAFF.

Regarding this clone: One junction end does not reproduce the germline sequence, and a read error may be involved. The chain combines TRBV4-1 with TRBJ2-7; 14 bases agree with TRBD2. The CDR3 sequence is 14 residues long. CDR1 and CDR2 from the germline V gene are MGHRA and YSYEKL. Here the CDR3 reads CANSQGLAGGRLYF. CDR3 bases: TGCGCCAACAGCCAAGGACTAGCGGGGGGTCGTTTGTACTTC.

The J gene is TRBJ2-7, the V gene TRBV13, with D possibly being TRBD2 (5 bases). Germline CDR1 reads PRHDT; CDR2 reads FYEKMQ (reference sequence). V dropped 7 bases and J dropped 3 bases, with 16 bases sitting between them. The CDR3 has 14 amino acids. CDR3 amino acids: CASTRGYINYEQYF. In DNA form, the CDR3 reads TGTGCCAGCACCAGAGGGTACATCAACTACGAGCAGTACTTC.

The V and J genes are TRBV7-3 and TRBJ2-1; 8 bases agree with TRBD1. The trim removed 4 bases at V and 4 bases at J, leaving 6 bases unmatched. The CDR3 loop spans 15 amino acids. Germline V gene data show CDR1 as SGHTA and CDR2 as FQGTGA. The CDR3 is CASSSGQGPYNEQFF. As DNA, the CDR3 is TGTGCCAGCAGCTCCGGACAGGGCCCGTACAATGAGCAGTTCTTC.

This rearrangement joins TRBV28 to TRBJ1-2; no firm D call. The germline V gene has CDR1 MDHEN and CDR2 SYDVKM. The CDR3 is 15 amino acids. The V end was cut by 3 bases, the J end by 0 bases, with 11 bases between. DNA of the CDR3: TGTGCCAGCAGTTTCGGCTCGGAGGCTAACTATGGCTACACCTTC. Protein product: CASSFGSEANYGYTF.

The J gene is TRBJ2-6, the V gene TRBV28, with a weak D call TRBD1 (5 bases). V was trimmed by 3 bases and J by 2 bases, leaving 14 bases between them. CDR1 and CDR2 (germline): MDHEN, SYDVKM. The CDR3 extends over 17 amino acids. The CDR3 sequence: CASSFPPWGTGANVLTF. The CDR3 nucleotides read TGTGCCAGCAGTTTCCCTCCCTGGGGCACTGGGGCCAACGTCCTGACTTTC.

CDR3 nucleotide sequence: TGTGCCAGCAGCCTCGGACAGGGGAGCTCCTACGAGCAGTACTTC. It yields the protein CASSLGQGSSYEQYF. The J gene is TRBJ2-5, the V gene TRBV13; 9 nucleotides match TRBD1. The J call may be in error: the DNA end matches TRBJ2-7 better. Germline V CDR1 and CDR2: PRHDT, FYEKMQ (reference sequence). CDR3 length equals 15 residues.

This clone was detected once. The chain has TRBV5-4 and TRBJ2-1; TRBD2 agrees at 10 bases. This CDR3 contains 14 residues. Germline V CDR1 and CDR2: SGHNT, YYREEE (reference sequence). With 3 bases clipped from V and 9 bases from J, the junction kept 6 bases outside the gene matches. The CDR3 loop is CASSSLAGDGEQFF. CDR3 coding DNA: TGTGCCAGCAGCTCTCTAGCGGGGGACGGTGAGCAGTTCTTC.

This sequence joins TRBV14 and TRBJ2-1; TRBD2 matches at 7 bases. The V segment lost 1 base and the J segment 6 bases; nucleotides outside the gene matches: 15. The CDR3 is 18 amino acids. Per the germline V gene, CDR1 is SGHDN and CDR2 is FVKESK. CDR3 amino acids: CASSQVGNSGRAVNEQFF. Here the CDR3 DNA reads TGTGCCAGCAGCCAAGTGGGGAATTCAGGGAGGGCCGTCAATGAGCAGTTCTTC. Using reference TRBV14 and TRBJ2-1 for the parts outside the CDR3, the full variable domain is EAGVTQFPSHSVIEKGQTVTLRCDPISGHDNLYWYRRVMGKEIKFLLHFVKESKQDESGMPNNRFLAERTGGTYSTLKVQPAELEDSGVYFCASSQVGNSGRAVNEQFFGPGTRLTVL.

J is TRBJ2-7 and V is TRBV25-1, with 8 bases lining up with TRBD2. The junction had 7 bases not matched to a gene; V was cut back by 3 bases and J by 3 bases. Germline V lookup: CDR1 MGHDK, CDR2 SYGVNS. The CDR3 extends over 15 amino acids. CDR3 nucleotides: TGTGCCAGCAGTGAGGCTGGTAGCGGGATCTACGAGCAGTACTTC. Its protein is CASSEAGSGIYEQYF.

The V call is TRBV6-6, the J call TRBJ1-1; TRBD1 agrees at 7 bases. Germline V gives CDR1 MNHNY, CDR2 SVGAGI (reference sequence). The CDR3 has 15 amino acids. The V gene end was trimmed by 2 bases and the J gene end by 8 bases; junction bases not matched to a gene: 11. The CDR3 DNA reads as TGTGCCAGCAGTTACACAGGGGTTGGGGGTGACGAAGCTTTCTTT. Translating it yields CASSYTGVGGDEAFF.